This TCR beta chain stems from a study of post-analysis software for immune sequencing data. The CDR3 spans 14 residues. Germline CDR1 is SGDLS and CDR2 is YYNGEE. Trimming left V 0 bases short and J 1 base short, with 5 bases between. Built from TCR beta cDNA, the libraries had unique molecular identifiers in them. TCRdb fed the PCR reads into MiXCR, producing one record per CDR3 protein. This table has more than 450,000 distinct CDR3 sequences, less than 40% appearing once. This clonotype was recorded many times. Its target is unknown. General study results and limits: Controls showed lower frequencies than patients for five TRBV segments, and TRBV5-6, TRBV5-1 and TRBV20-1 were among these.

Sequences were obtained from blood. The chain uses TRBV9 and TRBJ1-5, with TRBD1 as a possible D gene (5 bases). This sequence was found in a girl aged 2-17 years with multiple sclerosis. The CDR3 region is CASSVEGSNQPQHF. DNA for the CDR3: TGTGCCAGCAGCGTAGAGGGGAGCAATCAGCCCCAGCATTTT.